A single sample is the source of the 14 T cell receptor beta chains below, sequenced in a study of post-analysis software for immune sequencing data. Regarding the study as a whole: Four to six TRBV segments (TRBV5-6, TRBV5-1 and TRBV20-1 among them) occurred more frequently in patients than in controls.

Their cognate antigens are unknown. Included in the TCR beta cDNA libraries were unique molecular identifiers. One entry per CDR3 protein results from TCRdb running MiXCR on the PCR reads. The repertoire holds 820,000 or so distinct CDR3 sequences, with roughly half as singletons. The sequenced sample consisted of blood. Receptor source: a girl aged 10 to 17 with multiple sclerosis.

The chain recombines TRBV7-9 with TRBJ2-3, with 8 positions matching TRBD2. The CDR3 contains 16 residues. Germline V gene data show CDR1 as SEHNR and CDR2 as FQNEAQ (reference sequence). V lost 5 bases to trimming and J lost 4 bases; unmatched junction nucleotides: 11. The CDR3 bases are TGTGCCAGCAGCGTGATACTAGCGGTGATGCCAGATACGCAGTATTTT. Encoded protein: CASSVILAVMPDTQYF.

V is TRBV20-1 and J is TRBJ2-7; 8 nucleotides line up with TRBD1. The ends lost 0 bases at V and 3 bases at J; junction bases unmatched: 7. This CDR3 comprises 15 residues. Germline assignment: CDR1 DFQATT and CDR2 SNEGSKA (reference sequence). As DNA, the CDR3 is TGCAGTGCTAGAGACTTCAGGGGGCACGACTACGAGCAGTACTTC. Amino acids: CSARDFRGHDYEQYF.

The chain uses TRBV7-9 and TRBJ2-7; D unresolved. CDR1 is SEHNR and CDR2 is FQNEAQ in the germline V gene (reference sequence). Trimming took off 1 base at V and 3 bases at J, with 10 bases between the two ends. The CDR3 is 14 amino acids. The CDR3 reads CASSLVKPGYEQYF. As DNA, the CDR3 is TGTGCCAGCAGCTTAGTCAAGCCAGGCTACGAGCAGTACTTC. Full variable domain (rest looked up from reference TRBV7-9 and TRBJ2-7): DTGVSQNPRHKITKRGQNVTFRCDPISEHNRLYWYRQTLGQGPEFLTYFQNEAQLEKSRLLSDRFSAERPKGSFSTLEIQRTEQGDSAMYLCASSLVKPGYEQYFGPGTRLTVT.

The gene calls are TRBV12-3 or TRBV12-4 and TRBJ2-1; a weak D match, TRBD2 (6 bases). Trimming shortened V by 5 bases and J by 1 base, and 12 bases separated the two germline ends. The CDR3 length is 15 residues. Written as DNA, the CDR3 is TGTGCCAGCAGTGCAACCGGGACTTCCTACAATGAGCAGTTCTTC. This codes for CASSATGTSYNEQFF.

The chain has TRBV10-1 and TRBJ1-1, with D maybe TRBD1 (5 bases). There are 13 residues in the CDR3. From germline, CDR1 is WNHNN and CDR2 SYGVQD (reference sequence). V dropped 8 bases and J dropped 4 bases, with 14 bases sitting between them. CDR3 DNA: TGCGCCAGCCGGGACCCCGGGAGCACTGAAGCTTTCTTT. It translates to CASRDPGSTEAFF.

This sequence joins TRBV14 and TRBJ2-7; TRBD2 might be the D (6 bases). Germline V lookup: CDR1 SGHDN, CDR2 FVKESK. The CDR3 extends over 14 amino acids. V lost 1 base and J 6 bases, leaving 13 bases between the germline ends. CDR3: CASSQGRGFGEQYF. DNA for the CDR3: TGTGCCAGCAGCCAAGGCCGGGGGTTCGGCGAGCAGTACTTC.

The chain uses TRBV11-2 and TRBJ2-3; D call uncertain. Germline loops: CDR1 SGHAT, CDR2 FQNNGV. Trimming stripped 0 bases from V and 3 bases from J, with 10 bases between. This CDR3 has 15 amino acids. CDR3 protein: CASSLDSVGTDTQYF. The DNA for the CDR3 is TGTGCCAGCAGCTTAGATTCCGTAGGGACAGATACGCAGTATTTT.

This clonotype was counted only a few times. This chain uses TRBV7-9 with TRBJ1-1; a possible D gene is TRBD1 (6 bases). The CDR3 length is 15 residues. With 1 base removed from V and 4 bases from J, the gap between germline ends came to 13 bases. Germline loops: CDR1 SEHNR, CDR2 FQNEAQ (reference sequence). The CDR3 loop is CASSLGGGQGTEAFF. As DNA, the CDR3 is TGTGCCAGCAGCTTAGGGGGGGGGCAGGGCACTGAAGCTTTCTTT.

This clonotype occurred once. The rearrangement joins TRBV4-2 to TRBJ2-5, with 9 bases identical to TRBD2. Germline lookup yields CDR1 LGHNA and CDR2 YNFKEQ. The CDR3 runs 15 residues. V lost 0 bases to trimming and J lost 6 bases; unmatched junction nucleotides: 5. The CDR3 bases are TGTGCCAGCAGCCAAGAACTAGCGGGCACCAAGACCCAGTACTTC. Its protein product is CASSQELAGTKTQYF.

The V and J genes are TRBV3-1 and TRBJ2-1, with 9 bases identical to TRBD2. Germline CDR1 LGHDT, CDR2 YNNKEL (reference sequence). This CDR3 has 16 amino acids. The junction had 6 bases not matched to a gene; V was cut back by 0 bases and J by 6 bases. This CDR3 reads CASSQDGTSPPNEQFF. CDR3 sequence (DNA): TGTGCCAGCAGCCAAGACGGGACTAGCCCCCCCAATGAGCAGTTCTTC.

The rearrangement uses TRBV20-1 and TRBJ2-3; the D is unclear. CDR1 is DFQATT, CDR2 SNEGSKA, per germline (reference sequence). The CDR3 runs to 14 residues. The V and J ends lost 0 bases and 10 bases respectively, with 17 bases between them. The CDR3 sequence: CSARDPRTHRAQYF. The CDR3 DNA follows: TGCAGTGCTAGAGATCCCAGGACCCACCGCGCGCAGTATTTT.

The chain joins TRBV3-1 to TRBJ2-7, with 9 bases identical to TRBD1. With V trimmed by 3 bases and J by 3 bases, 9 bases remained unmatched. The germline gives CDR1 LGHDT, CDR2 YNNKEL (reference sequence). The CDR3 contains 16 residues. CDR3 amino acids: CASSQGQGKMVYEQYF. The CDR3 DNA sequence: TGTGCCAGCAGCCAGGGACAGGGCAAGATGGTCTACGAGCAGTACTTC.

V is TRBV15 and J is TRBJ1-2; a possible D gene is TRBD1 (6 bases). Per germline, CDR1 LNHNV and CDR2 YYDKDF (reference sequence). CDR3 length equals 14 residues. V was clipped by 0 bases and J by 6 bases, with 11 bases between them. The CDR3 is CATSRERTEHGYTF. Written as DNA, the CDR3 is TGTGCCACCAGCAGAGAAAGGACAGAGCATGGCTACACCTTC. Full variable domain (outside the CDR3, taken from reference TRBV15 and TRBJ1-2): DAMVIQNPRYQVTQFGKPVTLSCSQTLNHNVMYWYQQKSSQAPKLLFHYYDKDFNNEADTPDNFQSRRPNTSFCFLDIRSPGLGDTAMYLCATSRERTEHGYTFGSGTRLTVV.

In its sample, this clonotype was seen once. V gene TRBV20-1 combines with J gene TRBJ2-5; 13 bases are shared with TRBD2. The better agreement between TRBJ2-7 and the DNA end casts doubt on the J call. This CDR3 has 14 amino acids. CDR1 is DFQATT, CDR2 SNEGSKA, per germline (reference sequence). In DNA, the CDR3 is TGCAGTGCCGGACTAGCGGGAGCCCCATCCGAGCAGTACTTC. It translates to CSAGLAGAPSEQYF.